One and the same sample provided the 14 T cell receptor beta chains below, sequenced in a study of cytomegalovirus exposure and HLA in healthy donors. Primers: 60 Vbeta forward and 13 Jbeta reverse. The assay was immunoSEQ multiplex PCR, and TCRdb's table has in-frame clones only and misses some. The repertoire includes around 160,000 clones, 75% to 90% of them detected once, and roughly 4.5% sits in the top ten. Sample: PBMCs. Every receptor here comes from a man over 45 in good health and CMV-seropositive.

Only one count was recorded for this clone. V gene TRBV5-4 combines with J gene TRBJ2-7; 7 bases align to TRBD1. This CDR3 contains 17 residues. Germline trimming cut 2 bases from V and 0 bases from J; bases unmatched to any gene: 11. CDR1 and CDR2 (germline): SGHNT, YYREEE (reference sequence). The CDR3 spells CASSLNYGTDYSYEQYF. The CDR3, as DNA: TGTGCCAGCAGCTTAAACTACGGGACAGACTACTCCTACGAGCAGTACTTC.

The chain has TRBV2 and TRBJ2-7, with TRBD2 identical over 11 bases. J gave up 7 bases and V 1 base, and 9 bases lay outside the gene matches. The CDR3 covers 16 residues. Per the germline V gene, CDR1 is SNHLY and CDR2 is FYNNEI. CDR3 in amino acids: CASSEGLAGGREEQYF. The CDR3 region has the DNA TGTGCCAGCAGTGAAGGGCTAGCGGGGGGCCGGGAAGAGCAGTACTTC.

On this clone itself: The same CDR3 also results from other DNA sequences found in this sample. Written as DNA, the CDR3 is TGCGCCAGCAGCTTGGGGCTAGCGGGGGGCCAAGAGACCCAGTACTTC. Protein: CASSLGLAGGQETQYF. The J gene is TRBJ2-5, the V gene TRBV5-1; 11 nucleotides match TRBD2. This CDR3 spans 16 amino acids. The V segment lost 0 bases and the J segment 1 base; nucleotides outside the gene matches: 2. Germline V CDR1 and CDR2: SGHRS, YFSETQ.

The gene calls are TRBV29-1 and TRBJ2-2; D uncertain. V lost 2 bases and J lost 7, with 2 bases in between. The germline CDR1 and CDR2 sequences are SQVTM and ANQGSEA. The CDR3 extends over 10 amino acids. CDR3 sequence reads: CSVEYGELFF. The CDR3 DNA is TGCAGCGTTGAATACGGGGAGCTGTTTTTT.

This chain links TRBV27 with TRBJ1-1, with 8 bases that match TRBD1. CDR3 length: 16 residues. CDR1 and CDR2 from the germline V gene are MNHEY and SMNVEV (reference sequence). V was pared by 4 bases and J by 1 base, with 8 bases of the junction left unmatched. CDR3 region: CASSSDRGRGNTEAFF. The DNA for the CDR3 is TGTGCCAGCAGTTCCGACAGGGGTCGGGGGAACACTGAAGCTTTCTTT.

V usage is TRBV7-9 and J usage is TRBJ2-7; a weak D match, TRBD2 (6 bases). Germline loops: CDR1 SEHNR, CDR2 FQNEAQ (reference sequence). Trimming left V 7 bases short and J 7 bases short, with 20 bases between. CDR3 length equals 14 residues. The CDR3 protein is CASTPAGGAEEQYF. The CDR3 DNA sequence: TGTGCCAGCACCCCGGCGGGCGGGGCGGAGGAGCAGTACTTC.

The chain links TRBV5-1 to TRBJ2-3; D ambiguous. The germline V and J ends were trimmed by 0 bases and 0 bases, with 11 bases remaining between them. Germline lookup yields CDR1 SGHRS and CDR2 YFSETQ. This CDR3 contains 16 residues. This CDR3 is CASSLATSTSTDTQYF. CDR3 bases: TGCGCCAGCAGCTTGGCTACGTCTACTAGCACAGATACGCAGTATTTT.

The chain couples TRBV4-1 to TRBJ1-5; 7 bases agree with TRBD1. Germline lookup yields CDR1 MGHRA and CDR2 YSYEKL. This CDR3 contains 15 residues. The junction had 7 bases not matched to a gene; V was cut back by 2 bases and J by 6 bases. The CDR3: CASSQSPGGSQPQHF. CDR3 DNA: TGCGCCAGCAGCCAATCCCCAGGGGGTTCTCAGCCCCAGCATTTT.

The chain links TRBV6-5 to TRBJ2-5; D ambiguous. The CDR3 contains 13 residues. Germline V gene data show CDR1 as MNHEY and CDR2 as SVGAGI. V lost 5 bases to trimming and J lost 5 bases, with 12 bases between them. CDR3 loop: CASSRNEVETQYF. For the CDR3, the DNA is TGTGCCAGCAGTCGCAATGAGGTTGAGACCCAGTACTTC.

The V gene is TRBV5-4, the J gene TRBJ1-2; perhaps TRBD1 as D (6 bases). Trimming left V 9 bases short and J 4 bases short, with 19 bases between. CDR1 and CDR2 (germline): SGHNT, YYREEE (reference sequence). The CDR3 sequence is 14 residues long. The CDR3 region has the DNA TGTGCCACCAAGGGGGGGACTCAGCTCTATGGCTACACCTTC. Residues: CATKGGTQLYGYTF.

The V call is TRBV28, the J call TRBJ2-4, with D tentatively TRBD2 (7 bases). Trimming pared 5 bases from V and 0 bases from J, leaving 14 bases between. Germline values: CDR1 MDHEN, CDR2 SYDVKM. This CDR3 is built from 16 residues. The CDR3 loop reads CASSIRGAEAKNIQYF. The CDR3 DNA sequence: TGTGCCAGCAGTATCCGGGGGGCCGAAGCCAAAAACATTCAGTACTTC.

This clone was counted a single time. The sample has other DNA sequences that encode this CDR3 too. The rearrangement uses TRBV4-2 and TRBJ2-1; possibly TRBD1 for D (6 bases). Per germline, CDR1 LGHNA and CDR2 YNFKEQ. V was trimmed by 3 bases and J by 1 base, leaving 13 bases between them. This CDR3 has 16 residues. The DNA of the CDR3 is TGTGCCAGCAGCCAGGTACAGGGTATGTCCTACAATGAGCAGTTCTTC. This codes for CASSQVQGMSYNEQFF.

This rearrangement joins TRBV13 to TRBJ2-7; 8 bases agree with TRBD1. The CDR3 is 17 residues long. Trimming cost V 5 bases and J 2 bases; bases outside gene matches: 14. In germline, CDR1 is PRHDT, CDR2 FYEKMQ (reference sequence). In DNA, the CDR3 is TGTGCCAGCAGCGGACGGTCCGGGACAGGAATGCCCTACGAGCAGTACTTC. As protein: CASSGRSGTGMPYEQYF. Combining the CDR3 with reference TRBV13 and TRBJ2-7 gives the whole variable domain AAGVIQSPRHLIKEKRETATLKCYPIPRHDTVYWYQQGPGQDPQFLISFYEKMQSDKGSIPDRFSAQQFSDYHSELNMSSLELGDSALYFCASSGRSGTGMPYEQYFGPGTRLTVT.

CDR3 region: CASSFGTEAFF. CDR3 DNA sequence: TGTGCCAGCAGTTTCGGCACTGAAGCTTTCTTT. V and J are TRBV27 and TRBJ1-1, with D unclear. V was trimmed by 3 bases and J by 4 bases, leaving 3 bases between them. Germline CDR1 and CDR2: MNHEY and SMNVEV (reference sequence). The CDR3 contains 11 residues.